This TCR beta chain was sequenced during a study of OX40 agonist ivuxolimab in advanced cancers. For the study at large: In this trial design, patients received ivuxolimab intravenously at 0.01 to 10 mg/kg every 2 weeks. In three patients, partial responses were observed, one with hepatocellular carcinoma and two with cutaneous melanoma. Overall study findings and caveats: Relative to CD4+, CD8+ T cells held more expanded clones on average. Among the least clonally expanded were partial responders at 0.1-3.0 mg/kg.

Generated by immunoSEQ multiplex PCR, the TCRdb table keeps only in-frame clones and is missing some. The sample shows 60,000 to 80,000 clones, 80% to 90% of them seen only once. Worth noting for this clone: Its antigen is unknown.

This sequence originates from an adult with an advanced solid tumor such as melanoma, head and neck, liver or kidney cancer. Material: CD4+ or CD8+ T cells sorted from blood, obtained in a trial of the OX40 agonist ivuxolimab.

CDR3 sequence (DNA): TGTGCCAGCAGCTTAGAGACAGGGGATCAGCCCCAGCATTTT. The encoded protein is CASSLETGDQPQHF. The genes are TRBV7-6 and TRBJ1-5; 8 bases agree with TRBD1. J gave up 5 bases and V 1 base, and 1 base lay outside the gene matches. The CDR3 is 14 amino acids. Looked up from germline, CDR1 is SGHVS and CDR2 is FNYEAQ.